A single sample gave rise to the 30 T cell receptor beta chains below, sequenced in a study of blood T cell repertoires in COVID-19. The table came from immunoSEQ multiplex PCR; TCRdb's copy has only in-frame clones and leaves some out. This sample has about 330,000 clones, with roughly 85% found just once. The sequenced sample was peripheral blood. The receptors shown here come from a human donor in a cohort sampled during active COVID-19.

The CDR3 loop reads CASSPGGTASGYTF. The CDR3 DNA follows: TGCGCCAGCAGCCCGGGGGGCACGGCGTCTGGCTACACCTTC. V and J are TRBV5-1 and TRBJ1-2; TRBD1 is a possible D gene (6 bases). The CDR3 is 14 residues long. Germline lookup yields CDR1 SGHRS and CDR2 YFSETQ. Trimming took off 4 bases at V and 7 bases at J, with 17 bases between the two ends.

This clone was seen a handful of times. V is TRBV2 and J is TRBJ2-7; D is unresolved. The CDR3 spans 13 residues. Deletions cut 10 bases from V and 0 bases from J, with 13 bases between. Germline loops: CDR1 SNHLY, CDR2 FYNNEI. CDR3 amino acids: CATESQSSYEQYF. CDR3 DNA sequence: TGTGCCACGGAGTCGCAGAGCTCCTACGAGCAGTACTTC. Using reference TRBV2 and TRBJ2-7 for the parts outside the CDR3, the full variable domain is EPEVTQTPSHQVTQMGQEVILRCVPISNHLYFYWYRQILGQKVEFLVSFYNNEISEKSEIFDDQFSVERPDGSNFTLKIRSTKLEDSAMYFCATESQSSYEQYFGPGTRLTVT.

This clone was observed many times. This chain joins TRBV6-1 and TRBJ2-1; D is perhaps TRBD1 (6 bases). The CDR3 runs to 13 residues. Deletions cut 2 bases from V and 7 bases from J, with 9 bases between. Germline V lookup: CDR1 MNHNS, CDR2 SASEGT. CDR3: CASSEHRENEQFF. The CDR3 DNA reads TGTGCCAGCAGTGAACACAGGGAGAATGAGCAGTTCTTC.

V and J are TRBV6-1 and TRBJ2-2, with D uncertain. Trimming shortened V by 2 bases and J by 7 bases, and 14 bases separated the two germline ends. In germline, CDR1 is MNHNS, CDR2 SASEGT. The CDR3 runs to 15 residues. DNA of the CDR3: TGTGCCAGCAGTGAACGTTCCGGGTCCCGCGGGGAGCTGTTTTTT. It codes for CASSERSGSRGELFF.

J is TRBJ1-4 and V is TRBV4-1, with 8 bases that match TRBD1. Germline trimming cut 2 bases from V and 7 bases from J; bases unmatched to any gene: 6. Germline lookup yields CDR1 MGHRA and CDR2 YSYEKL. This CDR3 contains 15 residues. This CDR3 reads CASSQPQGEGEKLFF. For the CDR3, the DNA is TGCGCCAGCAGCCAACCACAGGGGGAGGGTGAAAAACTGTTTTTT.

The chain has TRBV6-5 and TRBJ1-1, with 8 positions matching TRBD1. V shed 4 bases, J shed 7 bases, and the junction held 14 bases outside the gene matches. The CDR3 spans 16 residues. Germline values: CDR1 MNHEY, CDR2 SVGAGI. The CDR3 DNA reads as TGTGCCAGCAGTTTTACAGGGGGTCTTACTACGGGTGAAGCTTTCTTT. Translation: CASSFTGGLTTGEAFF.

CDR3 residues: CASGTPRDTQYF. Written as DNA, the CDR3 is TGCGCCAGCGGAACCCCTAGGGATACGCAGTATTTT. The chain is built from TRBV5-1 and TRBJ2-3; no reliable D call. Trimming stripped 7 bases from V and 6 bases from J, with 12 bases between. The CDR3 is 12 residues long. The V gene's germline CDR1 is SGHRS and CDR2 YFSETQ.

This chain links TRBV27 with TRBJ2-7, with TRBD1 matching over 9 bases. The CDR3 has 12 amino acids. Germline CDR1 and CDR2: MNHEY and SMNVEV (reference sequence). Losses at the gene ends were 6 bases for V and 6 bases for J; bases not matched to a gene: 3. The CDR3 region has the DNA TGTGCCAGCAGGACAGGGGGAATCGAGCAGTACTTC. Its translation: CASRTGGIEQYF.

Points on this clone: The sample carries other DNA sequences with the same CDR3. The chain combines TRBV20-1 with TRBJ2-7, with no clear D. Trimming left V 2 bases short and J 5 bases short, with 7 bases between. The germline V gene encodes CDR1 DFQATT and CDR2 SNEGSKA (reference sequence). This CDR3 is built from 11 residues. The CDR3 nucleotides read TGCAGTGCTAGATCCGGTCACGAGCAGTACTTC. Translating gives CSARSGHEQYF.

This chain joins TRBV5-6 and TRBJ1-6; possible D gene TRBD1, 6 bases. V lost 2 bases and J 3 bases, leaving 12 bases between the germline ends. Germline V lookup: CDR1 SGHDT, CDR2 YYEEEE. The CDR3 covers 16 residues. The DNA of the CDR3 is TGTGCCAGCAGCTTTAGGACAGTTCTCTATAATTCACCCCTCCACTTT. Encoded protein: CASSFRTVLYNSPLHF.

This chain connects TRBV7-2 to TRBJ1-5; D unclear. The CDR3 is made up of 16 amino acids. Germline V gene data show CDR1 as SGHTA and CDR2 as FQGNSA. The germline V and J ends were trimmed by 4 bases and 0 bases, with 13 bases remaining between them. The CDR3, as DNA: TGTGCCAGCAGCTCTGGCGGAGGGTATAGCAATCAGCCCCAGCATTTT. Encoded protein: CASSSGGGYSNQPQHF.

The chain joins TRBV7-9 to TRBJ2-5; TRBD2 aligns across 14 bases. CDR1 and CDR2 (germline): SEHNR, FQNEAQ (reference sequence). V gave up 3 bases and J gave up 5 bases; unmatched junction bases: 8. The CDR3 length is 17 residues. The CDR3 sequence: CASSLRLAGGPEETQYF. The CDR3 bases are TGTGCCAGCAGCTTGAGACTAGCGGGGGGGCCGGAGGAGACCCAGTACTTC.

This sequence joins TRBV3-1 (or the pseudogene TRBV3-2) and TRBJ2-1; the D gene is possibly TRBD1 (5 bases). V was shortened by 0 bases and J by 0 bases, with 12 bases between the two germline ends. This CDR3 comprises 17 residues. The V gene's germline CDR1 is LGHDT and CDR2 YNNKEL (reference sequence). Here the CDR3 reads CASSQDFKGVSYNEQFF. The CDR3 DNA follows: TGTGCCAGCAGCCAAGATTTTAAAGGGGTCTCCTACAATGAGCAGTTCTTC.

This clone occurred once. The rearrangement uses TRBV20-1 and TRBJ1-5; unclear D gene. Germline V gives CDR1 DFQATT, CDR2 SNEGSKA (reference sequence). V shed 5 bases and J shed 11 bases, with 10 bases lying between them. The CDR3 totals 10 residues. CDR3 nucleotide sequence: TGCAGTGCTGCCGGGGTGACCCAGCATTTT. It translates to CSAAGVTQHF.

The chain combines TRBV9 with TRBJ2-1; 8 positions agree with TRBD1. The CDR3 is made up of 15 amino acids. The V and J ends lost 3 bases and 7 bases, in that order; junction bases with no gene match: 9. Per germline, CDR1 SGDLS and CDR2 YYNGEE. The CDR3 here is CASSAYRGMSNEQFF. As DNA, the CDR3 is TGTGCCAGCAGCGCTTACAGGGGGATGAGTAATGAGCAGTTCTTC.

This clone has a handful of counts. The chain links TRBV19 to TRBJ1-5; perhaps TRBD1 as D (6 bases). The CDR3 totals 13 residues. In germline, CDR1 is LNHDA, CDR2 SQIVND (reference sequence). The CDR3, as DNA: TGTGCGACGAACACAGGGTTGAGGCAGCCCCAGCATTTT. Protein sequence: CATNTGLRQPQHF.

The chain combines TRBV4-2 with TRBJ2-2; no clear D gene. The CDR3 spans 13 residues. V shed 0 bases and J shed 9 bases, with 8 bases lying between them. Germline V CDR1 and CDR2: LGHNA, YNFKEQ. For the CDR3, the DNA is TGTGCCAGCAGCCAAGATTTGAGGCGGGAGCTGTTTTTT. Translated: CASSQDLRRELFF.

This CDR3 reads CATSDPGTENTGELFF. The CDR3 DNA reads TGTGCCACCAGTGACCCCGGGACAGAGAACACCGGGGAGCTGTTTTTT. The chain combines TRBV24-1 with TRBJ2-2; 7 bases map to TRBD1. The germline gives CDR1 KGHDR, CDR2 SFDVKD. There are 16 residues in the CDR3. Losses at the gene ends were 4 bases for V and 1 base for J; bases not matched to a gene: 5.

This clone came up many times. The chain couples TRBV3-1 (or the pseudogene TRBV3-2) to TRBJ1-2, with TRBD1 as a possible D gene (6 bases). V lost 4 bases to trimming and J lost 0 bases, with 12 bases between them. The CDR3 sequence is 15 residues long. CDR1 LGHDT and CDR2 YNNKEL come from the germline V gene (reference sequence). This CDR3 is CASSLRDIPNYGYTF. The CDR3 bases are TGTGCCAGCAGCCTACGGGACATACCTAACTATGGCTACACCTTC.

The rearrangement links TRBV6-5 to TRBJ1-1; TRBD1 might be the D (6 bases). This CDR3 is 13 amino acids long. The germline V gene has CDR1 MNHEY and CDR2 SVGAGI. With 5 bases removed from V and 0 bases from J, the gap between germline ends came to 7 bases. The CDR3 bases are TGTGCCAGCAGTCCAGGGGTGAACACTGAAGCTTTCTTT. This translates into CASSPGVNTEAFF.

This clone was detected only once. The V and J genes are TRBV7-9 and TRBJ1-1; 12 nucleotides agree with TRBD1. Trimming removed 9 bases from V and 1 base from J; junction bases left unmatched: 3. Germline V gene data show CDR1 as SEHNR and CDR2 as FQNEAQ (reference sequence). The CDR3 is 14 amino acids. CDR3 sequence reads: CASLGQGANTEAFF. For the CDR3, the DNA is TGTGCCAGTTTGGGACAGGGGGCGAACACTGAAGCTTTCTTT.

This clone occurred once. The chain recombines TRBV18 with TRBJ1-1, with D maybe TRBD1 (6 bases). This CDR3 region has 15 residues. CDR1 is KGHSH and CDR2 is LQKENI in the germline V gene. With 5 bases removed from V and 8 bases from J, the gap between germline ends came to 21 bases. The CDR3 region has the DNA TGTGCCAGCTCAGGGACGCAGGGGCTGGTTATAGAAGCTTTCTTT. This codes for CASSGTQGLVIEAFF.

The chain couples TRBV19 to TRBJ1-2, with a tentative D call TRBD1 (6 bases). Germline V gene data show CDR1 as LNHDA and CDR2 as SQIVND (reference sequence). This CDR3 has 13 residues. The germline V and J ends were trimmed by 6 bases and 4 bases, with 12 bases remaining between them. The CDR3 DNA is TGTGCCAGTAGGAGCACAGGGATCTATGGCTACACCTTC. It translates to CASRSTGIYGYTF.

This chain links TRBV24-1 with TRBJ2-3, with D unresolved. V was shortened by 4 bases and J by 1 base, with 11 bases between the two germline ends. The CDR3 contains 15 residues. Germline-derived CDR1 and CDR2 are KGHDR and SFDVKD. CDR3 protein: CATSDTRVGTDTQYF. The CDR3 region has the DNA TGTGCCACCAGTGACACTCGAGTTGGCACAGATACGCAGTATTTT.

The chain carries TRBV7-9 and TRBJ1-6; TRBD1 might be the D (5 bases). This CDR3 spans 14 amino acids. V lost 1 base to trimming and J lost 6 bases, with 7 bases between them. The germline gives CDR1 SEHNR, CDR2 FQNEAQ (reference sequence). CDR3 sequence reads: CASSLGTSNSPLHF. The CDR3 region has the DNA TGTGCCAGCAGCTTAGGGACAAGTAATTCACCCCTCCACTTT.

CDR3 residues: CATSDNRALSDEQFF. CDR3 nucleotide sequence: TGTGCCACCAGTGATAACAGGGCGCTTTCGGATGAGCAGTTCTTC. This chain links TRBV24-1 with TRBJ2-1, with TRBD1 as a possible D gene (6 bases). Trimming shortened V by 3 bases and J by 8 bases, and 16 bases separated the two germline ends. From germline, CDR1 is KGHDR and CDR2 SFDVKD. This CDR3 spans 15 amino acids.

The rearrangement uses TRBV11-2 and TRBJ1-1; D remains ambiguous. In germline, CDR1 is SGHAT, CDR2 FQNNGV. This CDR3 region has 11 residues. Trimming removed 10 bases from V and 3 bases from J, with 9 bases in between. The DNA for the CDR3 is TGTGCCACCGGCCGGGACACTGAAGCTTTCTTT. The encoded protein is CATGRDTEAFF. Full variable domain (remainder filled in from reference TRBV11-2 and TRBJ1-1): EAGVAQSPRYKIIEKRQSVAFWCNPISGHATLYWYQQILGQGPKLLIQFQNNGVVDDSQLPKDRFSAERLKGVDSTLKIQPAKLEDSAVYLCATGRDTEAFFGQGTRLTVV.

The rearrangement uses TRBV30 and TRBJ1-6; D uncertain. The ends were cut back, 2 bases at V and 10 bases at J, with 12 bases in the middle. The germline V gene encodes CDR1 GTSNPN and CDR2 SVGIG (reference sequence). The CDR3 is 13 residues long. The CDR3 reads CAWSSASGSPLHF. The CDR3 region has the DNA TGTGCCTGGAGTTCGGCCTCGGGATCACCCCTCCACTTT.

J is TRBJ1-5 and V is TRBV30; TRBD1 matches 7 bases. Trimming took 3 bases from V and 3 from J; bases not matched to a gene: 5. This CDR3 spans 14 amino acids. CDR1 is GTSNPN and CDR2 is SVGIG in the germline V gene (reference sequence). CDR3: CAWSEGQTNQPQHF. The CDR3 DNA sequence: TGTGCCTGGAGCGAGGGACAGACCAATCAGCCCCAGCATTTT.

The J gene is TRBJ2-4, the V gene TRBV7-8, with no clear D. CDR3 length: 14 amino acids. The germline gives CDR1 SGHVS, CDR2 FQNEAQ. V gave up 0 bases and J gave up 7 bases, with 10 bases separating them. The chain's CDR3 is CASSLAGSKNIQYF. The DNA of the CDR3 is TGTGCCAGCAGCTTAGCTGGCTCGAAGAACATTCAGTACTTC.